A single T cell receptor beta chain is shown here with its context. Per the original methods: Amplifying reference gene primers gave estimates of nucleated cell counts. Method: immunoSEQ multiplex PCR; TCRdb's copy keeps in-frame clones and lacks some. V and J calls plus clone size are reproduced from that table; the DNA served to infer D and trimming. This repertoire shows some 90,000 clones, 89% found once; its top ten account for roughly 9%. This CDR3 comprises 15 residues. J was trimmed by 8 bases and V by 6 bases; bases with no gene match: 12. The germline V gene has CDR1 SGHTA and CDR2 FQGTGA. The sample is drawn from a study of blood T cell repertoires in COVID-19. Study as a whole: The United States, Italy and Spain were the sources of the acute and convalescent COVID-19 samples. T cells, B-cell-depleted T cells, or PBMCs provided the cDNA or gDNA that served as material.

The rearrangement uses TRBV7-3 and TRBJ1-2; 10 nucleotides match TRBD1. This TCR was sampled from a man aged 50 to 59 with acute or convalescent COVID-19. Input material: peripheral blood. CDR3 loop: CASRATGGAGGGYTF. DNA of the CDR3: TGTGCCAGCAGGGCGACAGGGGGCGCAGGGGGAGGCTACACCTTC.